These 9 T cell receptor beta chains were sequenced from one sample in a study of T cell responses to AZD1222 COVID-19 vaccine. Clones were read by immunoSEQ multiplex PCR, and TCRdb kept only the in-frame ones, dropping some. The sample comprises roughly 140,000 clones, roughly nine tenths of which are singletons, and 6.9% rests with the top ten. The starting material was peripheral blood, obtained after recovery from COVID-19. These receptors originate from an adult who had recovered from COVID-19.

The V call is TRBV6-2 or TRBV6-3, the J call TRBJ1-5; 8 bases fit TRBD1. The CDR3 has 16 amino acids. V lost 5 bases and J lost 0; bases outside the gene matches: 6. CDR1 and CDR2 from the germline V gene are MNHEY and SVGEGT. The CDR3 sequence is CASSERQGPSNQPQHF. The CDR3 DNA reads as TGTGCCAGCAGTGAGCGACAGGGGCCTAGCAATCAGCCCCAGCATTTT.

The chain recombines TRBV6-5 with TRBJ1-2; D call uncertain. V lost 6 bases to trimming and J lost 5 bases, with 16 bases between them. Looked up from germline, CDR1 is MNHEY and CDR2 is SVGAGI. The CDR3 extends over 14 amino acids. CDR3 coding DNA: TGTGCCAGCAGAAAAGATGCCACGGCATATGGCTACACCTTC. Translation gives CASRKDATAYGYTF.

The chain recombines TRBV29-1 with TRBJ1-3; D call uncertain. CDR1 and CDR2 (germline): SQVTM, ANQGSEA. There are 12 residues in the CDR3. V lost 7 bases and J 1 base, leaving 8 bases between the germline ends. The CDR3 region has the DNA TGCAGCGCCCGGGTTTCTGGAAACACCATATATTTT. Translating gives CSARVSGNTIYF. Variable domain in full (rest from reference TRBV29-1 and TRBJ1-3): SAVISQKPSRDICQRGTSLTIQCQVDSQVTMMFWYRQQPGQSLTLIATANQGSEATYESGFVIDKFPISRPNLTFSTLTVSNMSPEDSSIYLCSARVSGNTIYFGEGSWLTVV.

The CDR3 nucleotides are TGTGCCAGGCTCACCAGGGGCCAAACGCATGGCTACACCTTC. Translation: CARLTRGQTHGYTF. The chain employs TRBV2 and TRBJ1-2; D is perhaps TRBD1 (6 bases). Germline CDR1 SNHLY, CDR2 FYNNEI. CDR3 size: 14 residues. Trimming removed 9 bases at V and 6 bases at J, with 20 bases between.

This chain uses TRBV14 with TRBJ2-2, with 9 bases matching TRBD1. CDR3 size: 16 residues. The V segment lost 3 bases and the J segment 5 bases; nucleotides outside the gene matches: 7. CDR1 is SGHDN and CDR2 is FVKESK in the germline V gene. The CDR3 loop is CASSQKLTGGTGELFF. Written as DNA, the CDR3 is TGTGCCAGCAGCCAGAAACTGACAGGGGGGACCGGGGAGCTGTTTTTT. Using reference TRBV14 and TRBJ2-2 for the parts outside the CDR3, the full variable domain is EAGVTQFPSHSVIEKGQTVTLRCDPISGHDNLYWYRRVMGKEIKFLLHFVKESKQDESGMPNNRFLAERTGGTYSTLKVQPAELEDSGVYFCASSQKLTGGTGELFFGEGSRLTVL.

In this sample, this clone turned up a few times. J is TRBJ1-1 and V is TRBV18; D is undetermined. Germline values: CDR1 KGHSH, CDR2 LQKENI. CDR3 length equals 14 residues. V was shortened by 6 bases and J by 5 bases, with 16 bases between the two germline ends. The CDR3 DNA reads TGTGCCAGCTCCTTGGGGATTGTCGGGACTGAAGCTTTCTTT. It yields the protein CASSLGIVGTEAFF.

This sequence joins TRBV6-6 and TRBJ1-1, with 11 bases fitting TRBD1. The CDR3 totals 17 residues. Trimming cost V 5 bases and J 8 bases; bases outside gene matches: 16. From germline, CDR1 is MNHNY and CDR2 SVGAGI (reference sequence). The CDR3 sequence: CASSPRTGGGKGSEAFF. The CDR3, as DNA: TGTGCCAGCAGTCCGCGGACAGGGGGCGGAAAGGGTTCAGAAGCTTTCTTT.

The V and J genes are TRBV29-1 and TRBJ1-3, with D unresolved. The germline V gene encodes CDR1 SQVTM and CDR2 ANQGSEA. V gave up 4 bases and J gave up 3 bases, with 13 bases separating them. The CDR3 has 14 residues. CDR3 coding DNA: TGCAGCGTTGGAAACCGGGGAGATGGAAACACCATATATTTT. Translated: CSVGNRGDGNTIYF.

V is TRBV21-1 and J is TRBJ2-7; TRBD2 reflects the table's D call only, with no check against the DNA. TRBV21-1 is a pseudogene. This CDR3 is built from 18 residues. The DNA for the CDR3 is TGTGCCAGCAGCCCCCAAGGCCTAGCGGGAGGGCGGGTCTACGAGCAGTACTTC. It encodes CASSPQGLAGGRVYEQYF.